This T cell receptor beta chain was identified in a study of blood T cell repertoires in COVID-19 (dated by TCRdb to the early 2020s). About the full investigation: Samples covering the acute and convalescent phases of COVID-19 were provided by collaborators in the United States, Italy and Spain. A de-identified subject ID, COVID-19 status, age in years and sex were almost always included in the sample metadata. The material from the prospective study consisted of cDNA or gDNA derived from T cells, B-cell-depleted T cells, or PBMCs. Where HLA class I and class II types were available, the types were taken from metadata supplied by the sample provider, not from assay-based typing. Samples were obtained from the ongoing ImmuneRACE study (first 160 participants) and from about 1,300 subjects provided by 6 global collaborators. The repertoires were made available in a free public database intended to serve as a resource for research on the immune response to SARS-CoV-2. Subjects who had been exposed to COVID-19, were actively infected with it, or had recovered from it provided the deeply sampled blood TCRbeta repertoires that made up the dataset.

TCRbeta CDR3 regions were amplified from genomic DNA by means of the immunoSEQ Assay, a bias-controlled multiplex PCR. Per the authors' processing: Nucleated cell counts per sample were estimated from amplification of reference gene primers within the assay. To quantify the absolute abundance of each unique TCRbeta CDR3 rearrangement, sequence reads were collapsed and filtered. Productive Simpson clonality was computed per sample as the square root of Simpson's diversity index over productive rearrangements. This immuneACCESS table, as held by TCRdb, lists in-frame sequences with V and J called but not all clones. Of the missing ones, under half trace to an unresolved V gene in checked studies; the others have no known cause. From that table come the V and J calls and clone size; the DNA was used to work out D and trimming. This sample lists about 350,000 clones; approximately 91% were detected once. 0.85% to 1.3% of the sample is taken by the ten largest.

As regards this clone: Its antigen has not been determined. No clone much larger than this one lies a single base away; base qualities are absent.

From the germline V gene, CDR1 is MNHNS and CDR2 is SASEGT. The CDR3 runs 15 residues from the cysteine to the phenylalanine. The sequence is cut down to CDR3 DNA, 45 bases in frame from base 1. The V end loses 3 bases and the J end loses 8 bases, and a stretch of 17 bases separates them. Participants in the prospective study were enrolled through a virtual design, were aged about 18 to 100 years, and lived in approximately 25 United States geographic areas. In the prospective study, cohorts were assigned on the basis of participant-reported clinical history obtained from a screening survey and a study questionnaire. Exposed participants were defined as having been in contact with someone with a PCR-confirmed or clinician-diagnosed COVID-19 case within 2 weeks of study entry. Each participant in the prospective study had whole blood, serum and a nasopharyngeal or oropharyngeal swab collected by mobile phlebotomists. Participants in the prospective study had the option to provide additional blood draws and questionnaires over a roughly 2-month period. Before DNA extraction, prospective study blood samples were shipped either frozen or at room temperature.

The research as a whole found: Clinical and demographic metadata were provided uncurated, with the amount varying by source and participant.

The sequence derives from a woman younger than 45 who had been exposed to COVID-19. The rearrangement combines TRBV6-1 with TRBJ2-1; the D gene is possibly TRBD2, with 6 bases matching. The sequencing sample was made of PBMCs or T cells enriched from blood (not recorded which). The CDR3 region: CASSEGRVEGDEQFF. The DNA sequence follows: TGTGCCAGCAGTGAGGGGCGGGTGGAGGGCGATGAGCAGTTCTTC.